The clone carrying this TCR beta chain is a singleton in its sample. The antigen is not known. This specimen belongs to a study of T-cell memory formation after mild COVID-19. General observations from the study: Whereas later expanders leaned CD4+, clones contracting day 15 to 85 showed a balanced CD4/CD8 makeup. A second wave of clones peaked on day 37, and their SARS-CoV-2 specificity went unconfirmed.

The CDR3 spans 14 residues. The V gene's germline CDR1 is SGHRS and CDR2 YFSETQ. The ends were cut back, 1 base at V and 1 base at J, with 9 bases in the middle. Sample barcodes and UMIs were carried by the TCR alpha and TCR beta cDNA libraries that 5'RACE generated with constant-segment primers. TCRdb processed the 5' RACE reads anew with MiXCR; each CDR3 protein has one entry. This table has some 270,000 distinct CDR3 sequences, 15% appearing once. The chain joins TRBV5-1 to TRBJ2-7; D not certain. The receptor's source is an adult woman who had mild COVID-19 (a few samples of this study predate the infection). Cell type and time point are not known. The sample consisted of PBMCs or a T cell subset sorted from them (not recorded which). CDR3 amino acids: CASSLTVTSYEQYF. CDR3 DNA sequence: TGCGCCAGCAGCTTGACCGTCACTTCCTACGAGCAGTACTTC.